This TCR beta chain was sequenced in a study of cytomegalovirus exposure and HLA in healthy donors (dated by TCRdb to the late 2010s). At the level of the whole study: In an earlier analysis of several hundred of the donors, about 260 Gb of sequence data and 117 million unique TCR beta sequences from 150 million to 200 million T cells were reported. Approximately 310 gigabases of sequencing data and 70 million to 100 million unique TCR sequences made up an early release that covered roughly 670 HLA-typed donors. Of the 350 to 450 genotyped donors, 81% were placed in the genetic ancestry cluster associated with self-reported Caucasian donors. The aim of the study was to test whether cataloging public T cell receptors could identify signatures of past pathogen exposure. Using immunosequencing, the study profiled T cell repertoires from some 670 subjects and related those repertoires to cytomegalovirus serostatus. Besides the first cohort of 550 to 750 subjects, a separate validation cohort made up of roughly 120 different subjects was used. To predict cytomegalovirus infection status, the study brought together high-throughput TCR immunosequencing, statistical association of individual TCRs with disease status, and machine learning. To study patterns of TCR occurrence, a later analysis re-analyzed previously published TCR beta repertoires from more than 550 donors and added high-resolution HLA genotyping. The later analysis used no new phenotypic data to find candidate immune exposures, relying instead on TCR beta sequences and their occurrence across donors. In an earlier analysis of roughly 540 of the donors, high-throughput TCR beta sequencing was used to judge whether each TCR beta V gene segment behaved as functional or pseudogenic. Donor age, sex, ethnicity and CMV serostatus were compiled together with the repertoire data. A later genetic analysis took genome-wide SNP genotypes for about 65% of the 666 donors and used that subset as a discovery cohort. Every repertoire in the discovery cohort had been generated on one and the same sequencing platform. Both class I and class II loci were covered by HLA typing, at four-digit resolution. Typing coverage varied by locus: 629-630 donors for A, B, C, DRB1 and DQB1; 500 to 550 for DQA1; 600 to 610 for DPA1; around 490 for DPB1. Four to six DR-DQ haplotypes were handled as single units for association and clustering, since linkage in the cohort was strong. On average, roughly 240,000 unique TCR beta nucleotide sequences were sequenced per donor among a few hundred genotyped donors of the cohort, with roughly 18% of those sequences being non-productive.

The V end loses 0 bases and the J end loses 8 bases, and a stretch of 8 bases separates them. The CDR3 runs 13 residues from the cysteine to the phenylalanine. Of the read, only the CDR3 DNA is kept; its 39 bases are in frame from base 1. Via the germline V gene, CDR1 is LGHNA and CDR2 YSLEER. In total, 500 to 700 healthy bone marrow donors made up the cohort. At the time of sampling, every cohort member was nominally healthy, though immune exposures that went unrecorded were likely present. The donor tested CMV seronegative and was one of the 352 seronegative cohort members. Every donor gave a peripheral blood sample, and the peripheral blood mononuclear cells from that sample were used for TCR beta sequencing. The Qiagen DNeasy Blood Extraction Kit was used to extract genomic DNA from the blood cell samples. This clone showed up just a few times. The specificity of this receptor is unknown. Base qualities are not provided; no much larger clone lies one nucleotide away.

Overall study results and their limits: The earlier analysis of approximately 560 of the donors excluded roughly 16 rarely observed V segments, including chromosome 9 orphons, because counts were too low. In a later genetic analysis, fewer N-insertions in productive TCRs were reported among donors in an Asian-associated ancestry cluster than the roughly 710-donor mean. Assigning TCR associations to individual alleles was difficult when HLA alleles, especially DR and DQ, strongly co-occurred. A later analysis found that HLA-associated TCR beta chains were more clonally expanded and had lower generation probabilities than equally common non-associated chains. A later analysis found that most CMV-associated TCR beta chains appeared HLA-restricted, with HLA associations seemingly driven largely by CMV exposure. Some IMGT-functional V segments, including TRBV6-2 and TRBV6-3, could not be told apart with the 87-base-pair reads, so those segments were excluded. According to a later analysis, parvovirus B19, influenza, CMV and Epstein-Barr virus appeared linked to several top co-occurrence clusters. The authors suggested that the approach could potentially be extended to other disease states and immunological phenotypes. A cluster of highly shared sequence variants was judged likely to be a technical artifact of the sequencing pipeline. Linkage disequilibrium might explain the correlated functional status among segregating V segments, but an unknown experimental factor could not be excluded. A total of 164 TCR beta chains were listed by the study as associated with cytomegalovirus. Most TCR sequences were seen in very few donors, while some public TCRs were found in many individuals. HLA typing was unavailable for some donors at each locus, so association tests used only the typed subset. Only TCR beta chains were sequenced in this cohort, and the absence of alpha or paired-chain data limited detectable features. A further reported finding was that TCR beta sequences accurately predicted the HLA-A and HLA-B alleles for most subjects in the first cohort. Specific HLA alleles were associated with 15,000 to 20,000 TCR beta sequences at a false discovery rate of 0.05 in a later analysis. Presence/absence analyses assumed roughly uniform sequencing depth across donors, an assumption that may not hold. In an earlier analysis of roughly 500 of the donors, most TCR beta V segments appeared in productive rearrangements about 90% or about 30% of the time, broadly matching IMGT annotations. V-gene and J-gene trimming of TCR beta chains was associated with a missense DCLRE1C variant in a later genetic analysis, and the association was replicated in an independent cohort. In vitro tests confirmed that three of the cytomegalovirus-associated TCR beta chains recognize cytomegalovirus antigens. In both the original and validation cohorts, the classifier was reported to diagnose cytomegalovirus status with high specificity and sensitivity. According to a later analysis, TCR association rates differed among HLA loci, with DRB1 alleles showing the most associated TCRs and HLA-C alleles showing the fewest. The only immune exposure information available for the cohort was CMV serostatus.

The method was the immunoSEQ multiplex PCR assay. A mixture of 60 forward primers for TCR Vbeta segments and 13 reverse primers for TCR Jbeta segments was used in the multiplex PCR. A multiplex PCR assay on genomic DNA amplified the CDR3 region of rearranged TCR beta genes. The amplified TCR beta libraries were sequenced on the Illumina HiSeq System as 87-base-pair reads. The original methods were these. Across the 700 or so repertoires, a later analysis counted approximately 75 million unique TCR beta chains, approximately 10 million of which were shared by at least two donors. Raw reads were error-corrected and collapsed into unique sequences with a nearest-neighbor algorithm that merged closely related sequences to remove PCR and sequencing errors. To assign V, D and J gene segments, CDR3 sequences were aligned to IMGT reference sequences. For a sequence to be retained, a match of at least six nucleotides was required to both a V gene segment and a J gene segment. Rearrangements were called productive when the CDR3 lacked stop codons and stayed in frame with V and J; all others were non-productive. CDR3 was defined by IMGT convention, running from the second conserved V-encoded cysteine to the conserved J-encoded phenylalanine. Sequences without an unambiguous match to a single V gene segment were excluded from the earlier analysis of approximately 600 of the donors. An earlier analysis of a few hundred of the donors called V segments functional above 56.7% productive rearrangements and segregating when the between-donor standard deviation exceeded 5%. A statistical classification framework was developed to diagnose cytomegalovirus status using the catalog of TCR beta chain sequences. In a later analysis, V and J genes were assigned by comparing TCR nucleotide sequences against IMGT/GENE-DB human TR gene sequences. The TCRdist pipeline was used in a later analysis to assign CDR3 sequences and most-parsimonious VDJ recombination scenarios. A later analysis defined each TCR beta chain by its CDR3 amino acid sequence plus V-gene family, and excluded reads lacking a unique V-gene family. To address suspected cross-contamination and a sequencing artifact, a later analysis removed around 590 highly shared, low-generation-probability nucleotide sequences. In a later analysis, a clonal expansion index was calculated for each public chain from normalized within-repertoire ranks of inferred template counts. A later analysis computed generation probabilities with a VDJ recombination model fitted to out-of-frame rearrangements, and checked the results against IGoR. Hypergeometric tests were used in a later analysis to score TCR-TCR, TCR-HLA and TCR-CMV co-occurrence, with a repertoire-size bias correction applied to the TCR pairs. To estimate false discovery rates, a later analysis permuted the HLA or CMV assignments 20 times. A later analysis grouped co-occurring TCRs with DBSCAN, adding TCRdist sequence similarity when clustering within HLA-allele-positive subsets. For co-occurrence clustering, repertoires with fewer than 30,000 or more than 120,000 public chains were excluded, along with about five repertoires with anomalous nucleotide sharing. TCRdb took over this immuneACCESS table, retaining in-frame rearrangements with V and J assigned. Such tables are incomplete; in checked studies, under half of the missing clones stem from an unresolved V gene, and the remainder is unexplained. V and J calls and clone size come straight from that table; D and trimming were deduced from the DNA. The sample includes approximately 210,000 clones, with about four fifths observed a single time. About 1.4% of the sample is in the top ten clones.

The sequencing sample was made of PBMCs. The TCR comes from a woman aged 45-65 years in good health and CMV-seronegative. The V gene is TRBV4-3 and the J gene is TRBJ2-1, with the identity of the D gene unclear. The DNA sequence is given as TGCGCCAGCAGCCAAGAGCGAACGGATGAGCAGTTCTTC. This gives the protein CASSQERTDEQFF.